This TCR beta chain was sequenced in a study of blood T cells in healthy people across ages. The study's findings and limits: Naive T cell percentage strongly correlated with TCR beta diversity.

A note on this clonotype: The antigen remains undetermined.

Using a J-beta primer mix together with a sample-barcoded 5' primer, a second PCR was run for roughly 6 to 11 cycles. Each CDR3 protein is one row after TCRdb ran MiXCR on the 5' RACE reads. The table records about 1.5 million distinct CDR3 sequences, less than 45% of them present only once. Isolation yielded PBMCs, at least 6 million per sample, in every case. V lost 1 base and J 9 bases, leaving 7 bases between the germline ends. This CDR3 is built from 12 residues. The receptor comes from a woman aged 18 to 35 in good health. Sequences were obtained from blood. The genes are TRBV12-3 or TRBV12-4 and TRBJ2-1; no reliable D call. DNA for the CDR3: TGTGCCAGCAGTTTAGTTCCGGCTGAGCAGTTCTTC. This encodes CASSLVPAEQFF.